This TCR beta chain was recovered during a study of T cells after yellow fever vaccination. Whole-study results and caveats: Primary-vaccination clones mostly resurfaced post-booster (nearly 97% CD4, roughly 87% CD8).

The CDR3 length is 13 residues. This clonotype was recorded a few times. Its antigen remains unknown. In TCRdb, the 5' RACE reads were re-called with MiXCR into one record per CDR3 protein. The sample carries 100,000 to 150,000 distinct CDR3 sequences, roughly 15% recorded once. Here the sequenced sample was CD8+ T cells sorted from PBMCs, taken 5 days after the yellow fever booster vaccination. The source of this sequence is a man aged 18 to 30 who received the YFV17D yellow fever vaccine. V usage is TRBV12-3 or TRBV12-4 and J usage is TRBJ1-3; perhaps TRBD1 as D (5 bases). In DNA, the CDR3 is TGTGCAACTAGGGGATCGACCGGAAACACCATATATTTT. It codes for CATRGSTGNTIYF.